This T cell receptor (beta chain) was documented in a study of T cell responses to AZD1222 COVID-19 vaccine. Study-level findings and limits: At baseline, just five to seven AZD1222 recipients tested seropositive. The peak T cell response came first, and repertoires were sampled only after it.

Germline values: CDR1 SGHKS, CDR2 YYEKEE (reference sequence). Trimming shortened V by 0 bases and J by 9 bases, and 10 bases separated the two germline ends. The CDR3 is 12 amino acids. A note on this clone: What it recognizes is unknown.

The assay was immunoSEQ multiplex PCR, and TCRdb's table has in-frame clones only and misses some. The sample shows 120,000 or so clones, approximately 89% of them seen only once. Sequencing used peripheral blood, obtained on day 0 of AZD1222 vaccination. The origin of this receptor is an adult in good health. The J gene is TRBJ2-7, the V gene TRBV5-5, with unresolved D. The DNA for the CDR3 is TGTGCCAGCAGCTTGGGGGCCCTCGGGCAGTACTTC. As protein: CASSLGALGQYF.